This T cell receptor (beta chain) originates from a study of blood T cell dynamics during melanoma immunotherapy. Worth noting for this clone: Its target is unknown.

Points from the study as a whole: Whether repertoire-driving clones were melanoma-specific could not be determined.

Repertoires were generated with immunoSEQ multiplex PCR, while TCRdb's copy carries only in-frame clones and drops some. In the table there are around 14,000 clones, approximately 81% of which are singletons. Time point meaning: pre-treatment baseline. The receptor was isolated from a human donor with melanoma. The input for sequencing was blood, taken from a patient treated with checkpoint blockade.

CDR3 sequence (DNA): TGTGCCCTAACAGGGGGGGTGACCGGGGAGCTGTTTTTT. Encoded protein: CALTGGVTGELFF. This chain uses TRBV7-9 with TRBJ2-2; the D gene is possibly TRBD1 (8 bases). The CDR3 is made up of 13 amino acids. Per the germline V gene, CDR1 is SEHNR and CDR2 is FQNEAQ (reference sequence). The V end was cut by 11 bases, the J end by 5 bases, with 15 bases between.